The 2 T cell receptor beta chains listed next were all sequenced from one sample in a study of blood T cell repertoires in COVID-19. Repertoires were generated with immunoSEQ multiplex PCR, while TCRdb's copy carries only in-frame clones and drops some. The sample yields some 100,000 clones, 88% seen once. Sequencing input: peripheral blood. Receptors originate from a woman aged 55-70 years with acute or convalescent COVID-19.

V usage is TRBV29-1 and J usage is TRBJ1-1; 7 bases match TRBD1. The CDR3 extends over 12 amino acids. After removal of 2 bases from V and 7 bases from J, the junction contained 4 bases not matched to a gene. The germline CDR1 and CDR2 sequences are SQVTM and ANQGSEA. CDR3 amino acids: CSVEPGTVEAFF. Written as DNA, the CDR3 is TGCAGCGTTGAACCCGGGACAGTTGAAGCTTTCTTT.

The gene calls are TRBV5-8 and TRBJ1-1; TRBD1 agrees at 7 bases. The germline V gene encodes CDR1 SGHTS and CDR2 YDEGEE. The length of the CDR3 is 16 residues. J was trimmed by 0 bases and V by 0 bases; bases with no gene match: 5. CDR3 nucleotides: TGTGCCAGCAGCTTGGAGACAGGGACGATGAACACTGAAGCTTTCTTT. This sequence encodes CASSLETGTMNTEAFF.